Each of the 25 T cell receptor beta chains below was sequenced from the same sample in a study of T cell changes during pregnancy in multiple sclerosis. Method: immunoSEQ multiplex PCR; TCRdb's copy keeps in-frame clones and lacks some. The sample lists 40,000 or so clones; about 88% were seen once. Specimen: CD8+ T cells from peripheral blood mononuclear cells, collected in the first trimester of pregnancy. The receptors shown here come from a female donor with multiple sclerosis, enrolled in a pregnancy study.

The chain combines TRBV7-9 with TRBJ2-7; D is undetermined. CDR1 is SEHNR and CDR2 is FQNEAQ in the germline V gene (reference sequence). Trimming shortened V by 3 bases and J by 2 bases, and 14 bases separated the two germline ends. This CDR3 has 15 amino acids. Written as DNA, the CDR3 is TGTGCCAGCAGCTTTAGCCCTTCCCCAACCTACGAGCAGTACTTC. It translates to CASSFSPSPTYEQYF.

V usage is TRBV11-2 and J usage is TRBJ2-7; a weak D match, TRBD1 (6 bases). CDR1 SGHAT and CDR2 FQNNGV come from the germline V gene. The V end lost 2 bases, the J end lost 5 bases, and 10 bases lay between the germline ends. The CDR3 extends over 13 amino acids. The CDR3 DNA is TGTGCCAGCAGCTTAACAGGGATCCACGAGCAGTACTTC. Translation: CASSLTGIHEQYF. Drawing the rest from reference TRBV11-2 and TRBJ2-7, the complete variable domain is EAGVAQSPRYKIIEKRQSVAFWCNPISGHATLYWYQQILGQGPKLLIQFQNNGVVDDSQLPKDRFSAERLKGVDSTLKIQPAKLEDSAVYLCASSLTGIHEQYFGPGTRLTVT.

This sequence joins TRBV12-1 and TRBJ1-5; TRBD1 is taken as the D call from the table, unchecked against the DNA. TRBV12-1 is a pseudogene locus. The CDR3 length is 14 residues. Here the CDR3 DNA reads TGTGCCAGCAGCGCACAGGTCCCCGATCAGCCCCAGCATTTT. Translated: CASSAQVPDQPQHF.

The V and J genes are TRBV9 and TRBJ2-7; a weak D match, TRBD2 (6 bases). This CDR3 spans 13 amino acids. Trimming shortened V by 3 bases and J by 0 bases, and 7 bases separated the two germline ends. Germline CDR1 and CDR2: SGDLS and YYNGEE. The CDR3 DNA reads TGTGCCAGCAGCGCGGGACTCTCCTACGAGCAGTACTTC. Translation: CASSAGLSYEQYF.

This chain joins TRBV11-2 and TRBJ2-5, with D hard to call. This CDR3 spans 16 amino acids. Germline V gene sequence: CDR1 SGHAT, CDR2 FQNNGV. V shed 5 bases and J shed 0 bases, with 16 bases lying between them. CDR3 amino acids: CASSSPIDMYQETQYF. The CDR3, as DNA: TGTGCCAGCAGCAGTCCAATAGACATGTACCAAGAGACCCAGTACTTC.

This chain uses TRBV10-3 with TRBJ2-3; TRBD2 aligns across 11 bases. The J segment lost 4 bases and the V segment lost 7 bases, leaving 16 bases of the junction unmatched. The CDR3 has 18 residues. CDR1 and CDR2 from the germline V gene are ENHRY and SYGVKD. CDR3 protein: CAITPLAGGPIQPDTQYF. The CDR3 DNA reads TGTGCCATCACTCCGCTAGCGGGGGGTCCCATCCAACCAGATACGCAGTATTTT.

Written as DNA, the CDR3 is TGTGCCAGCAGCGTAGCTTTTAAAATCGGGGTGAACACTGAAGCTTTCTTT. Protein sequence: CASSVAFKIGVNTEAFF. The chain recombines TRBV9 with TRBJ1-1; D not resolved. CDR3 size: 17 residues. The germline V and J ends were trimmed by 0 bases and 0 bases, with 15 bases remaining between them. Germline loops: CDR1 SGDLS, CDR2 YYNGEE.

Only one count was recorded for this clone. The chain has TRBV6-5 and TRBJ2-1; 9 nucleotides agree with TRBD2. Germline assignment: CDR1 MNHEY and CDR2 SVGAGI. With V trimmed by 0 bases and J by 3 bases, 3 bases remained unmatched. CDR3 length: 16 amino acids. CDR3: CASSYSASGVYNEQFF. In DNA form, the CDR3 reads TGTGCCAGCAGTTACTCGGCTAGCGGGGTCTACAATGAGCAGTTCTTC.

The chain recombines TRBV10-3 with TRBJ2-7; no reliable D call. The germline CDR1 and CDR2 sequences are ENHRY and SYGVKD. The V and J ends lost 8 bases and 3 bases respectively, with 8 bases between them. The CDR3 length is 11 residues. The CDR3 region has the DNA TGTGCCATCCGGTCGGGCTACGAGCAGTACTTC. Translation gives CAIRSGYEQYF.

The rearrangement uses TRBV6-5 and TRBJ2-7, with D perhaps TRBD1 (6 bases). V was trimmed by 0 bases and J by 4 bases, leaving 16 bases between them. The germline V gene has CDR1 MNHEY and CDR2 SVGAGI. The CDR3 loop spans 16 amino acids. The CDR3 loop is CASSYSAGVRGYEQYF. DNA for the CDR3: TGTGCCAGCAGTTACTCGGCCGGGGTCAGGGGTTACGAGCAGTACTTC.

The V call is TRBV7-9, the J call TRBJ1-2; TRBD1 agrees at 8 bases. Germline CDR1 is SEHNR and CDR2 is FQNEAQ (reference sequence). V was clipped by 3 bases and J by 2 bases; unmatched bases: 8. The CDR3 has 16 amino acids. CDR3 nucleotides: TGTGCCAGCAGCTTCCCTGGGACAGGATTAAACTATGGCTACACCTTC. Amino acid sequence: CASSFPGTGLNYGYTF.

The chain uses TRBV7-9 and TRBJ1-4, with TRBD1 matching over 8 bases. This CDR3 has 13 residues. J was trimmed by 7 bases and V by 4 bases; bases with no gene match: 2. Germline CDR1 SEHNR, CDR2 FQNEAQ (reference sequence). The CDR3 sequence is CASSSGGSEKLFF. Written as DNA, the CDR3 is TGTGCCAGCAGCTCAGGGGGCAGTGAAAAACTGTTTTTT.

The chain joins TRBV5-6 to TRBJ2-7, with a tentative D call TRBD2 (5 bases). CDR1 and CDR2 (germline): SGHDT, YYEEEE. The ends were cut back, 1 base at V and 4 bases at J, with 9 bases in the middle. The CDR3 has 13 residues. The DNA for the CDR3 is TGTGCCAGCAGCTTGCGGGGATCGTACGAGCAGTACTTC. This sequence encodes CASSLRGSYEQYF.

The chain employs TRBV7-6 and TRBJ2-4; 10 bases match TRBD2. Germline CDR1 is SGHVS and CDR2 is FNYEAQ. The V segment lost 3 bases and the J segment 6 bases; nucleotides outside the gene matches: 2. The CDR3 runs 14 residues. The CDR3 bases are TGTGCCAGCAGCTTGCTAGCGGGGGTAAACATTCAGTACTTC. Its translation: CASSLLAGVNIQYF. The variable domain in full, with the rest retrieved from reference TRBV7-6 and TRBJ2-4, is GAGVSQSPRYKVTKRGQDVALRCDPISGHVSLYWYRQALGQGPEFLTYFNYEAQQDKSGLPNDRFSAERPEGSISTLTIQRTEQRDSAMYRCASSLLAGVNIQYFGAGTRLSVL.

This clone has just a few counts. The chain employs TRBV27 and TRBJ1-5; 7 bases fit TRBD1. Germline values: CDR1 MNHEY, CDR2 SMNVEV (reference sequence). The CDR3 totals 15 residues. The junction had 6 bases not matched to a gene; V was cut back by 6 bases and J by 1 base. The CDR3 reads CASRADRVSNQPQHF. CDR3 DNA: TGTGCCAGCAGGGCAGACAGGGTCAGCAATCAGCCCCAGCATTTT.

The chain recombines TRBV4-2 with TRBJ1-1; D possibly corresponds to TRBD1 (6 bases). The ends were cut back, 0 bases at V and 6 bases at J, with 8 bases in the middle. This CDR3 is 13 amino acids long. In germline, CDR1 is LGHNA, CDR2 YNFKEQ. CDR3 nucleotide sequence: TGTGCCAGCAGCCAAGATGGGACATCTGAAGCTTTCTTT. The encoded protein is CASSQDGTSEAFF.

In nucleotides, the CDR3 is TGTGCCAGCAGCTTGAAGGCGGAAACCTCTGGAAACACCATATATTTT. This translates into CASSLKAETSGNTIYF. V gene TRBV5-4 combines with J gene TRBJ1-3; D is ambiguous. The CDR3 length is 16 residues. Germline CDR1 is SGHNT and CDR2 is YYREEE (reference sequence). The germline V and J ends were trimmed by 1 base and 0 bases, with 11 bases remaining between them.

The V and J genes are TRBV15 and TRBJ1-4; unclear D gene. Trimming shortened V by 1 base and J by 0 bases, and 6 bases separated the two germline ends. Germline V gene lookup returns CDR1 LNHNV and CDR2 YYDKDF (reference sequence). The CDR3 has 15 amino acids. The CDR3 nucleotides are TGTGCCACCAGCAGAGCAGATGCAACTAATGAAAAACTGTTTTTT. Amino acids: CATSRADATNEKLFF. The full variable domain, completed using reference TRBV15 and TRBJ1-4, is DAMVIQNPRYQVTQFGKPVTLSCSQTLNHNVMYWYQQKSSQAPKLLFHYYDKDFNNEADTPDNFQSRRPNTSFCFLDIRSPGLGDTAMYLCATSRADATNEKLFFGSGTQLSVL.

The chain is built from TRBV7-9 and TRBJ2-7; the D gene is possibly TRBD1 (6 bases). The CDR3 sequence is 16 residues long. CDR1 and CDR2 from the germline V gene are SEHNR and FQNEAQ (reference sequence). Trimming shortened V by 5 bases and J by 0 bases, and 17 bases separated the two germline ends. For the CDR3, the DNA is TGTGCCAGCAGCGTGACCGACAGGCCGGACTCCTACGAGCAGTACTTC. This encodes CASSVTDRPDSYEQYF.

The chain combines TRBV18 with TRBJ2-3, with TRBD1 matching over 8 bases. CDR1 and CDR2 from the germline V gene are KGHSH and LQKENI. V was pared by 3 bases and J by 6 bases, with 11 bases of the junction left unmatched. The CDR3 runs to 16 residues. CDR3 sequence reads: CASSPPDRERGDTQYF. The CDR3 DNA is TGTGCCAGCTCACCCCCGGACAGGGAAAGAGGGGATACGCAGTATTTT.

The genes are TRBV10-3 and TRBJ2-1, with 10 bases lining up with TRBD2. The germline CDR1 and CDR2 sequences are ENHRY and SYGVKD. The CDR3 extends over 14 amino acids. Trimming removed 4 bases from V and 6 bases from J; junction bases left unmatched: 3. DNA for the CDR3: TGTGCCATCAGTGTAGCGGGGGGCTTCAATGAGCAGTTCTTC. Residues: CAISVAGGFNEQFF.

V usage is TRBV27 and J usage is TRBJ2-7; tentatively, D is TRBD2 (5 bases). CDR1 and CDR2 (germline): MNHEY, SMNVEV (reference sequence). V gave up 11 bases and J gave up 7 bases, with 15 bases separating them. This CDR3 has 11 amino acids. The CDR3 bases are TGTGCCTCGACCGAGGGCGGGGAGCAGTACTTC. Encoded protein: CASTEGGEQYF.

The chain has TRBV2 and TRBJ2-5; perhaps TRBD1 as D (6 bases). This CDR3 region has 15 residues. V was trimmed by 8 bases and J by 5 bases, leaving 21 bases between them. Germline CDR1 SNHLY, CDR2 FYNNEI. The CDR3 region has the DNA TGTGCCAGCCTCAAGGGGCGGGCAGGGGAGGAGACCCAGTACTTC. Amino acid sequence: CASLKGRAGEETQYF.

This chain joins TRBV9 and TRBJ1-2; 7 nucleotides line up with TRBD1. There are 14 residues in the CDR3. Germline trimming cut 3 bases from V and 4 bases from J; bases unmatched to any gene: 6. Germline V lookup: CDR1 SGDLS, CDR2 YYNGEE. The CDR3 DNA reads as TGTGCCAGCAGCGCCTTCGGGACAGTCTATGGCTACACCTTC. This gives the protein CASSAFGTVYGYTF.

This clone was counted a few times. The J gene is TRBJ2-2, the V gene TRBV27, with 8 bases fitting TRBD2. Trimming at V came to 3 bases and at J to 3 bases, leaving 18 bases not matched to a gene. The CDR3 extends over 20 amino acids. Germline V lookup: CDR1 MNHEY, CDR2 SMNVEV (reference sequence). Here the CDR3 reads CASSFFPLHSGAPHTGELFF. The DNA for the CDR3 is TGTGCCAGCAGTTTCTTCCCACTACATAGCGGGGCCCCCCACACCGGGGAGCTGTTTTTT.